This T cell receptor beta chain was sequenced in a study of kidney transplant recipient with SARS-CoV-2 infection. Germline trimming cut 0 bases from V and 7 bases from J; bases unmatched to any gene: 2. This CDR3 has 15 amino acids. CDR1 is SGHNT and CDR2 is YYREEE in the germline V gene (reference sequence). Each CDR3 protein gets one entry after TCRdb re-called the reads with MiXCR. The table includes fewer than 250,000 distinct CDR3 sequences, around 30% detected once. This clonotype was counted only a few times. This clonotype was obtained from a young adult male patient who had COVID-19 and was a kidney transplant recipient. Some of the T cells may derive from the graft donor. The starting material was a blood sample, obtained at baseline and on day 111 from a kidney transplant recipient. The V call is TRBV5-4, the J call TRBJ2-2; 11 positions agree with TRBD2. CDR3 amino acids: CASSLDSGRGGELFF. Written as DNA, the CDR3 is TGTGCCAGCAGCTTGGATAGCGGGAGGGGCGGGGAGCTGTTTTTT.